These T cell receptor beta chains were read from a single sample in a study of blood T cell repertoires in COVID-19. Method: immunoSEQ multiplex PCR; TCRdb's copy keeps in-frame clones and lacks some. Of about 330,000 clones in the sample, 65% to 90% are singletons; the top ten hold 7.2%. What was sequenced was peripheral blood. Receptors were obtained from a human donor in a cohort sampled during active COVID-19. The CDR3 runs from the conserved cysteine through the conserved F or W. The D gene is left open where the match is weak. Size is omitted from some rows. Given values are once, few, many or a class for expanded clones.

v_gene	d_gene	j_gene	abundance	CDR3aa	CDR3nt
TRBV28	TRBD1	TRBJ1-2	.	CAVRRRDRVFYGYTF	TGTGCCGTCCGAAGAAGGGACAGGGTTTTCTATGGCTACACCTTC
TRBV29-1	TRBD1	TRBJ1-2	.	CSVEGDRDPYGYTF	TGCAGCGTTGAGGGGGACAGGGACCCCTATGGCTACACCTTC
TRBV11-2	.	TRBJ2-3	.	CASSPGLKTDTQYF	TGTGCCAGCAGCCCCGGACTAAAGACAGATACGCAGTATTTT
TRBV30	TRBD1	TRBJ1-2	once	CAWPGQGADGYTF	TGTGCCTGGCCGGGACAGGGGGCTGATGGCTACACCTTC
TRBV7-2	.	TRBJ2-7	.	CASSLDFTYEQYF	TGTGCCAGCAGCTTAGACTTTACCTACGAGCAGTACTTC
TRBV12-3/TRBV12-4	TRBD1	TRBJ1-2	.	CASKLGTVGGYTF	TGTGCCAGCAAACTAGGGACAGTTGGAGGCTACACCTTC
TRBV7-2	.	TRBJ1-5	.	CASSHTGYNQPQHF	TGTGCCAGCAGCCATACAGGGTACAATCAGCCCCAGCATTTT
TRBV6-1	.	TRBJ2-1	.	CASSELGENNEQFF	TGTGCCAGCAGTGAACTAGGAGAGAACAATGAGCAGTTCTTC
TRBV2	.	TRBJ1-2	.	CASSPRGYGYTF	TGTGCCAGCAGTCCCCGGGGCTATGGCTACACCTTC
TRBV4-1	.	TRBJ1-4	.	CASSQTLVRGGGTNEKLFF	TGCGCCAGCAGCCAAACCCTGGTCAGGGGAGGGGGTACTAATGAAAAACTGTTTTTT
TRBV19	.	TRBJ2-1	.	CASSIARTNEQFF	TGTGCCAGTAGTATAGCGAGGACTAATGAGCAGTTCTTC
TRBV6-2/TRBV6-3	TRBD2	TRBJ2-7	.	CASSTTSGGRYEQYF	TGTGCCAGCAGCACAACTAGCGGGGGACGCTACGAGCAGTACTTC